The clone carrying this TCR beta chain came up many times. This specimen comes from a study of human T cells and chemical hapten exposure. The germline V and J ends were trimmed by 1 base and 6 bases, with 10 bases remaining between them. The CDR3 is 15 residues long. Germline CDR1 is LGHNA and CDR2 is YSLEER. This sample's time point: patch test 2, 6 weeks after DPC sensitization. The treatment was: therapeutic diphenylcyclopropenone sensitization with weekly scalp DPC. TCRdb ran MiXCR on the RACE reads and lists one entry per CDR3 protein. The sample consists of roughly 380,000 distinct CDR3 sequences, around 6% of them appearing once.

The sample here was whole blood, taken in connection with sensitization to the hapten diphenylcyclopropenone (DPC). The source of this sequence is a woman aged 18-29 years with alopecia areata. Some clones in this sample may be carry-over from other donors' samples. J is TRBJ1-6 and V is TRBV4-3; D unclear. CDR3 protein: CASSQVGDTNSPLHF. CDR3 nucleotide sequence: TGCGCCAGCAGCCAAGTCGGGGATACTAATTCACCCCTCCACTTT.